Listed below are T cell receptor beta chains from one sample, sequenced in a study of blood T cell repertoires in COVID-19. Using immunoSEQ multiplex PCR, the repertoire was profiled, and TCRdb retains in-frame clones only, with some absent. The sample contains about 88,000 clones, about 85% of which appear only once. The source material was peripheral blood. These receptor sequences come from a male donor with acute or convalescent COVID-19. Both conserved end residues are part of each CDR3. Fields, in order: V gene, J gene, D gene, CDR3 DNA, CDR3 protein. D genes are given only for firm matches.

TRBV12-3/TRBV12-4,TRBJ1-6,TRBD1,TGTGCCAGCAAGGGGGCGACTAATTCACCCCTCCACTTT,CASKGATNSPLHF
TRBV28,TRBJ1-4,.,TGTGCCAGCAGTTCCCAGCAGGGTAATGAAAAACTGTTTTTT,CASSSQQGNEKLFF
TRBV6-1,TRBJ1-5,.,TGTGCCAGCAGTGTTACAGGGAGGGGGATCGCGCAGCCCCAGCATTTT,CASSVTGRGIAQPQHF
TRBV28,TRBJ1-1,.,TGTGCCAGCACGGAACGAGGGCAAGCTTTCTTT,CASTERGQAFF
TRBV2,TRBJ1-5,TRBD1,TGTGCCAGCAGTATTCGACAGGGGAAACAGCCCCAGCATTTT,CASSIRQGKQPQHF
TRBV9,TRBJ1-6,TRBD1,TGTGCCAGCAGCGGTGGGACAGGGGCGGGCAATTCACCCCTCCACTTT,CASSGGTGAGNSPLHF
TRBV19,TRBJ1-2,TRBD1,TGTGCCAGTATCCCCGGGACAGGGACCCTTGTCTACACCTTC,CASIPGTGTLVYTF
TRBV5-4,TRBJ2-1,TRBD1,TGTGCCAGCAGCTTGGCGGGACAGGGGGCTTATGAGCAGTTCTTC,CASSLAGQGAYEQFF
TRBV19,TRBJ2-7,.,TGTGCCAGTAGTGCGGCACCGGGCGGGGGCGGTCGGGGCTACGAGCAGTACTTC,CASSAAPGGGGRGYEQYF
TRBV9,TRBJ1-3,TRBD1,TGTGCCAGCAGCGTAGGGGTGACAGGGACAGCAGGAAACACCATATATTTT,CASSVGVTGTAGNTIYF
TRBV14,TRBJ2-7,.,TGTGCCAGCAGCCCGGACAGTATCTACGAGCAGTACTTC,CASSPDSIYEQYF